Listed below are T cell receptor beta chains from one sample, sequenced in a study of cytomegalovirus exposure and HLA in healthy donors. The data were produced by immunoSEQ multiplex PCR, yet TCRdb's version contains in-frame clones alone and is incomplete. The sample holds about 160,000 clones, less than 85% seen once. What was sequenced was PBMCs. The receptors originated from a man aged 55-75 years in good health and CMV-seronegative. The CDR3 runs from the conserved cysteine through the conserved F or W. The D gene is left open where the match is weak. Clone sizes are given selectively: once, few, many, or a class where the clone is expanded.

v_gene: TRBV9
abundance: -
d_gene: TRBD2
j_gene: TRBJ2-5
CDR3aa: CASSVAGGQETQYF
CDR3nt: TGTGCCAGCAGCGTCGCGGGGGGGCAGGAGACCCAGTACTTC

v_gene: TRBV30
abundance: few
d_gene: TRBD1
j_gene: TRBJ1-6
CDR3aa: CAWSTDRDSPLHF
CDR3nt: TGTGCCTGGAGCACCGACAGGGATTCACCCCTCCACTTT

v_gene: TRBV7-9
abundance: -
d_gene: -
j_gene: TRBJ1-6
CDR3aa: CSSSPIRDTYNSPLHF
CDR3nt: TGTTCCAGCAGCCCCATCCGGGACACTTATAATTCTCCCCTCCACTTT

v_gene: TRBV7-8
abundance: -
d_gene: -
j_gene: TRBJ2-7
CDR3aa: CASSLYGAPYEQYF
CDR3nt: TGTGCCAGCAGCTTATATGGGGCACCGTACGAGCAGTACTTC

v_gene: TRBV6-5
abundance: -
d_gene: TRBD1
j_gene: TRBJ2-7
CDR3aa: CASSTRTGGYEQYF
CDR3nt: TGTGCCAGCAGTACTCGGACAGGGGGTTACGAGCAGTACTTC

v_gene: TRBV28
abundance: -
d_gene: -
j_gene: TRBJ2-1
CDR3aa: CASSPTGQYNEQFF
CDR3nt: TGTGCCAGCAGTCCCACGGGACAATACAATGAGCAGTTCTTC

v_gene: TRBV6-5
abundance: -
d_gene: TRBD2
j_gene: TRBJ2-7
CDR3aa: CASSYSRTSGFYEQYF
CDR3nt: TGTGCCAGCAGTTACTCGAGGACTAGCGGGTTCTACGAGCAGTACTTC

v_gene: TRBV28
abundance: -
d_gene: -
j_gene: TRBJ1-1
CDR3aa: CASSTGGGKNTEAFF
CDR3nt: TGTGCCAGCAGTACGGGGGGCGGAAAAAACACTGAAGCTTTCTTT

v_gene: TRBV7-2
abundance: -
d_gene: -
j_gene: TRBJ1-2
CDR3aa: CASSLGAAGTF
CDR3nt: TGTGCCAGCAGCTTAGGGGCAGCAGGCACCTTC

v_gene: TRBV27
abundance: -
d_gene: TRBD1
j_gene: TRBJ1-2
CDR3aa: CASSPYDREEHGYTF
CDR3nt: TGTGCCAGCAGTCCCTACGACAGGGAGGAGCATGGCTACACCTTC

v_gene: TRBV5-4
abundance: -
d_gene: -
j_gene: TRBJ2-5
CDR3aa: CASSFKETQYF
CDR3nt: TGTGCCAGCAGCTTTAAAGAGACCCAGTACTTC

v_gene: TRBV6-6
abundance: -
d_gene: TRBD1
j_gene: TRBJ2-2
CDR3aa: CASSTPGTGNTGELFF
CDR3nt: TGTGCCAGCTCTACCCCCGGGACAGGGAACACCGGGGAGCTGTTTTTT

v_gene: TRBV7-9
abundance: -
d_gene: -
j_gene: TRBJ2-5
CDR3aa: CASSLGGTDQETQYF
CDR3nt: TGTGCCAGCAGCTTGGGCGGGACGGACCAAGAGACCCAGTACTTC

v_gene: TRBV5-6
abundance: -
d_gene: TRBD2
j_gene: TRBJ2-5
CDR3aa: CASSHLAGGWQETQYF
CDR3nt: TGTGCCAGCAGCCACCTAGCGGGGGGGTGGCAGGAGACCCAGTACTTC

v_gene: TRBV28
abundance: -
d_gene: -
j_gene: TRBJ1-1
CDR3aa: CASTRSGRSDTEAFF
CDR3nt: TGTGCCAGCACGAGGTCGGGTCGAAGCGACACTGAAGCTTTCTTT

v_gene: TRBV19
abundance: -
d_gene: TRBD1
j_gene: TRBJ1-5
CDR3aa: CASSPQGWDSNQPQHF
CDR3nt: TGTGCCAGTAGCCCACAGGGGTGGGATAGCAATCAGCCCCAGCATTTT

v_gene: TRBV6-1
abundance: -
d_gene: -
j_gene: TRBJ2-7
CDR3aa: CASSEVQGSYEQYF
CDR3nt: TGTGCCAGCAGTGAAGTACAGGGCTCCTACGAGCAGTACTTC

v_gene: TRBV2
abundance: -
d_gene: TRBD2
j_gene: TRBJ2-5
CDR3aa: CASKEQGLAIETQYF
CDR3nt: TGTGCCAGCAAGGAACAGGGACTAGCGATAGAGACCCAGTACTTC

v_gene: TRBV7-3
abundance: -
d_gene: -
j_gene: TRBJ2-2
CDR3aa: CASSPNGGTGVNTGELFF
CDR3nt: TGTGCCAGCAGCCCCAACGGGGGGACAGGAGTGAACACCGGGGAGCTGTTTTTT

v_gene: TRBV7-3
abundance: -
d_gene: TRBD2
j_gene: TRBJ2-5
CDR3aa: CASSLGLSGETQYF
CDR3nt: TGTGCCAGCAGCCTGGGACTATCGGGGGAGACCCAGTACTTC

v_gene: TRBV6-5
abundance: -
d_gene: -
j_gene: TRBJ1-1
CDR3aa: CASSWGRSLNTEAFF
CDR3nt: TGTGCCAGCAGCTGGGGGCGGTCACTGAACACTGAAGCTTTCTTT

v_gene: TRBV18
abundance: -
d_gene: -
j_gene: TRBJ2-2
CDR3aa: CASSPNLGGTGELFF
CDR3nt: TGTGCCAGCTCACCAAATTTAGGGGGCACCGGGGAGCTGTTTTTT

v_gene: TRBV9
abundance: -
d_gene: TRBD2
j_gene: TRBJ2-7
CDR3aa: CASSVLFPKFRLAGDHEQYF
CDR3nt: TGTGCCAGCAGCGTACTATTCCCAAAATTTCGACTAGCGGGAGACCACGAGCAGTACTTC

v_gene: TRBV6-1
abundance: -
d_gene: TRBD2
j_gene: TRBJ2-3
CDR3aa: CASKTSGGTDTQYF
CDR3nt: TGTGCCAGCAAGACTAGCGGTGGCACAGATACGCAGTATTTT

v_gene: TRBV30
abundance: few
d_gene: -
j_gene: TRBJ2-3
CDR3aa: CAWSVPPARDTQYF
CDR3nt: TGTGCCTGGAGTGTACCGCCGGCTAGAGATACGCAGTATTTT

v_gene: TRBV19
abundance: once
d_gene: TRBD2
j_gene: TRBJ2-5
CDR3aa: CASSPLGSGGMYQETQYF
CDR3nt: TGTGCCAGTAGTCCCCTTGGTAGCGGGGGTATGTACCAAGAGACCCAGTACTTC

v_gene: TRBV2
abundance: -
d_gene: -
j_gene: TRBJ1-3
CDR3aa: CASTYIRGNTIYF
CDR3nt: TGTGCCAGCACGTACATTCGTGGAAACACCATATATTTT

v_gene: TRBV4-2
abundance: few
d_gene: TRBD2
j_gene: TRBJ2-2
CDR3aa: CASSQDRRQGVAGGNTGELFF
CDR3nt: TGTGCCAGCAGCCAAGATCGTCGGCAGGGGGTAGCGGGGGGAAACACCGGGGAGCTGTTTTTT

v_gene: TRBV19
abundance: -
d_gene: TRBD1
j_gene: TRBJ2-2
CDR3aa: CASGPWGQGATGELFF
CDR3nt: TGTGCCAGTGGGCCTTGGGGACAGGGGGCGACCGGGGAGCTGTTTTTT

v_gene: TRBV5-4
abundance: few
d_gene: -
j_gene: TRBJ2-7
CDR3aa: CASSSDRTYEQYF
CDR3nt: TGTGCCAGCAGCTCCGATAGAACCTACGAGCAGTACTTC

v_gene: TRBV7-9
abundance: -
d_gene: -
j_gene: TRBJ1-2
CDR3aa: CASARREAGYTF
CDR3nt: TGTGCCAGCGCCCGACGCGAGGCTGGCTACACCTTC

v_gene: TRBV19
abundance: -
d_gene: -
j_gene: TRBJ1-5
CDR3aa: CASTPDRQIQPQHF
CDR3nt: TGTGCCAGTACCCCGGACAGACAGATTCAGCCCCAGCATTTT

v_gene: TRBV10-1
abundance: -
d_gene: TRBD2
j_gene: TRBJ2-7
CDR3aa: CASSLAGAVNEQYF
CDR3nt: TGCGCCAGCAGTCTAGCGGGAGCCGTTAACGAGCAGTACTTC

v_gene: TRBV2
abundance: -
d_gene: -
j_gene: TRBJ1-1
CDR3aa: CASAVMNTEAFF
CDR3nt: TGTGCCAGCGCGGTGATGAACACTGAAGCTTTCTTT

v_gene: TRBV13
abundance: once
d_gene: TRBD2
j_gene: TRBJ2-3
CDR3aa: CASSLVPAGGPADTQYF
CDR3nt: TGTGCCAGCAGCTTAGTACCAGCGGGAGGGCCGGCAGATACGCAGTATTTT

v_gene: TRBV7-9
abundance: -
d_gene: TRBD1
j_gene: TRBJ1-1
CDR3aa: CSSSPGQGAIKAFF
CDR3nt: TGTTCCAGCAGCCCCGGACAGGGGGCTATCAAAGCTTTCTTT

v_gene: TRBV15
abundance: few
d_gene: TRBD1
j_gene: TRBJ1-5
CDR3aa: CATSRDLTGGQPQHF
CDR3nt: TGTGCCACCAGCAGAGACTTGACAGGGGGTCAGCCCCAGCATTTT

v_gene: TRBV28
abundance: -
d_gene: TRBD1
j_gene: TRBJ1-5
CDR3aa: CASSAGTEFNQPQHF
CDR3nt: TGTGCCAGCAGTGCCGGGACAGAGTTTAATCAGCCCCAGCATTTT

v_gene: TRBV28
abundance: -
d_gene: -
j_gene: TRBJ2-5
CDR3aa: CASMRETQYF
CDR3nt: TGTGCCAGCATGCGGGAGACCCAGTACTTC

v_gene: TRBV4-3
abundance: once
d_gene: TRBD1
j_gene: TRBJ1-2
CDR3aa: CASSQDRGGQGYGYTF
CDR3nt: TGCGCCAGCAGCCAAGATAGAGGGGGACAGGGATATGGCTACACCTTC

v_gene: TRBV7-8
abundance: -
d_gene: TRBD2
j_gene: TRBJ2-2
CDR3aa: CASSLRLAGGTNTGELFF
CDR3nt: TGTGCCAGCAGCTTGAGACTAGCGGGGGGGACTAACACCGGGGAGCTGTTTTTT

v_gene: TRBV5-6
abundance: -
d_gene: -
j_gene: TRBJ1-2
CDR3aa: CASSLQGVYGYTF
CDR3nt: TGTGCCAGCAGCTTACAGGGAGTCTATGGCTACACCTTC

v_gene: TRBV7-9
abundance: once
d_gene: TRBD2
j_gene: TRBJ2-6
CDR3aa: CSSSPSGAGGANVLTF
CDR3nt: TGTTCCAGCAGCCCGAGCGGGGCGGGTGGGGCCAACGTCCTGACTTTC

v_gene: TRBV29-1
abundance: -
d_gene: -
j_gene: TRBJ2-7
CDR3aa: CSVSRSNYEQYF
CDR3nt: TGCAGCGTGTCGCGGAGTAACTACGAGCAGTACTTC

v_gene: TRBV4-1
abundance: once
d_gene: -
j_gene: TRBJ2-1
CDR3aa: CASSGIGGSSYNEQFF
CDR3nt: TGCGCCAGCAGCGGTATTGGTGGGAGTTCCTACAATGAGCAGTTCTTC

v_gene: TRBV10-1
abundance: -
d_gene: -
j_gene: TRBJ2-7
CDR3aa: CASSEGLGGAYEQYF
CDR3nt: TGCGCCAGCAGTGAGGGGCTCGGGGGAGCCTACGAGCAGTACTTC

v_gene: TRBV6-5
abundance: -
d_gene: TRBD1
j_gene: TRBJ1-1
CDR3aa: CASARDRGNTEAFF
CDR3nt: TGTGCCAGCGCTAGGGACAGGGGGAACACTGAAGCTTTCTTT

v_gene: TRBV5-6
abundance: once
d_gene: -
j_gene: TRBJ1-6
CDR3aa: CASSGEVAGSSYNSPLHF
CDR3nt: TGTGCCAGCAGCGGTGAGGTCGCTGGTAGCTCCTATAATTCACCCCTCCACTTT

v_gene: TRBV11-2
abundance: few
d_gene: TRBD2
j_gene: TRBJ2-5
CDR3aa: CASSGLAGETETQYF
CDR3nt: TGTGCCAGCAGTGGACTAGCGGGAGAAACAGAGACCCAGTACTTC

v_gene: TRBV6-5
abundance: -
d_gene: TRBD1
j_gene: TRBJ2-7
CDR3aa: CASSSPGQGVPYEQYF
CDR3nt: TGTGCCAGCAGTTCCCCGGGACAGGGGGTTCCCTACGAGCAGTACTTC

v_gene: TRBV4-3
abundance: -
d_gene: -
j_gene: TRBJ2-2
CDR3aa: CASSPLVAGELFF
CDR3nt: TGCGCCAGCAGCCCGCTAGTTGCCGGGGAGCTGTTTTTT

v_gene: TRBV29-1
abundance: -
d_gene: -
j_gene: TRBJ1-1
CDR3aa: CSVGQGSEAFF
CDR3nt: TGCAGCGTTGGGCAGGGGAGTGAAGCTTTCTTT

v_gene: TRBV28
abundance: -
d_gene: TRBD1
j_gene: TRBJ2-3
CDR3aa: CASSLGQHPDTQYF
CDR3nt: TGTGCCAGCAGTTTGGGACAGCACCCAGATACGCAGTATTTT